This T cell receptor beta chain comes out of a study of cytotoxic CD8 clonotypes in ibrutinib-treated CLL. Looking at the study overall: Response samples were drawn at a median of roughly 13 months of treatment, range 6 to 36.

CDR3 size: 11 residues. Germline-derived CDR1 and CDR2 are KGHSH and LQKENI. Trimming left V 2 bases short and J 5 bases short, with 4 bases between. This clone was seen only a few times. The antigen remains unidentified. General observations from the study: Investigators sampled sustained-remission and progressing patients at differing times.

TCRdb keeps only in-frame clones here, not all; method: immunoSEQ multiplex PCR. The profile shows 200,000 to 250,000 clones, 70% of them singletons. The gene calls are TRBV18 and TRBJ2-7; D unclear. The specimen comprised PBMCs, sampled after 24 months of ibrutinib treatment. The source is a human donor with chronic lymphocytic leukemia. This chain's CDR3 is CASSPGDEQYF. The CDR3, as DNA: TGTGCCAGCTCACCAGGGGACGAGCAGTACTTC.